The rows below give T cell receptor beta chains drawn from one sample of a study of blood T cell repertoires in COVID-19. Assay used: immunoSEQ multiplex PCR; TCRdb lists only in-frame clones, some missing. The sample carries about 96,000 clones, about four fifths recorded once. Sequenced sample: peripheral blood. The receptors here all came from a woman aged 55-70 years with acute or convalescent COVID-19. Each CDR3 is given with its conserved first and last residue. Each record gives: CDR3 DNA, CDR3 protein, clone size, J gene, D gene, V gene. The D gene is left open where the match is weak. The size of a clone is reported for some rows only, either as once, few or many, or as a class for expanded clones.

CDR3 DNA: TGTGCCAGCAGATCGGACAGGGACACTGAAGCTTTCTTT; CDR3 protein: CASRSDRDTEAFF; clone size: -; J gene: TRBJ1-1; D gene: TRBD1; V gene: TRBV3-1/TRBV3-2
CDR3 DNA: TGTGCCAGCAGTTTAGCGGGACTGGGGAAGGGGCAGCAGTTCTTC; CDR3 protein: CASSLAGLGKGQQFF; clone size: -; J gene: TRBJ2-1; D gene: -; V gene: TRBV27
CDR3 DNA: TGTGCCAGCAGCGACGGACAGGGGAGGGGCTACACCTTC; CDR3 protein: CASSDGQGRGYTF; clone size: -; J gene: TRBJ1-2; D gene: TRBD1; V gene: TRBV9
CDR3 DNA: TGTGCCAGCAGCAGAACAGGAACCGCTAACTATGGCTACACCTTC; CDR3 protein: CASSRTGTANYGYTF; clone size: -; J gene: TRBJ1-2; D gene: -; V gene: TRBV5-8
CDR3 DNA: TGTGCCAGCACAATGACAGGGAATGAAAAACTGTTTTTT; CDR3 protein: CASTMTGNEKLFF; clone size: -; J gene: TRBJ1-4; D gene: TRBD1; V gene: TRBV4-2
CDR3 DNA: TGTGCCAGCAGCGTGGCCCAGGGGCAAAGTACCGGGGAGCTGTTTTTT; CDR3 protein: CASSVAQGQSTGELFF; clone size: -; J gene: TRBJ2-2; D gene: -; V gene: TRBV9
CDR3 DNA: TGTGCCAGCAGCTTAGCGGCCAGATCCTACGAGCAGTACTTC; CDR3 protein: CASSLAARSYEQYF; clone size: many; J gene: TRBJ2-7; D gene: -; V gene: TRBV7-2
CDR3 DNA: TGTGCCATCAGACCCCGGGACAGGGGGCTTTCCTACGAGCAGTACTTC; CDR3 protein: CAIRPRDRGLSYEQYF; clone size: -; J gene: TRBJ2-7; D gene: TRBD1; V gene: TRBV10-3
CDR3 DNA: TGTGCCAGCAGTTACGGTTTCGGGTTCCCCAATCAGCCCCAGCATTTT; CDR3 protein: CASSYGFGFPNQPQHF; clone size: -; J gene: TRBJ1-5; D gene: -; V gene: TRBV6-5
CDR3 DNA: TGCGCCAGCAGCACAACCCTTAATTCACCCCTCCACTTT; CDR3 protein: CASSTTLNSPLHF; clone size: -; J gene: TRBJ1-6; D gene: -; V gene: TRBV5-1
CDR3 DNA: TGTGCCAGCAGTTACTCCAGACAGGGGTTGGGAAACACCATATATTTT; CDR3 protein: CASSYSRQGLGNTIYF; clone size: -; J gene: TRBJ1-3; D gene: TRBD1; V gene: TRBV6-6
CDR3 DNA: TGTGCCAGCAGCCAAGATCGGGGGGCCTGGGTCACTGAAGCTTTCTTT; CDR3 protein: CASSQDRGAWVTEAFF; clone size: few; J gene: TRBJ1-1; D gene: -; V gene: TRBV3-1/TRBV3-2
CDR3 DNA: TGCGCCAGCAGCCAAGGGGTCTCCCGGGGCTATGGCTACACCTTC; CDR3 protein: CASSQGVSRGYGYTF; clone size: -; J gene: TRBJ1-2; D gene: -; V gene: TRBV4-3
CDR3 DNA: TGTGCCAGCAGTTACAGGGCTGGCTACACCTTC; CDR3 protein: CASSYRAGYTF; clone size: -; J gene: TRBJ1-2; D gene: -; V gene: TRBV28
CDR3 DNA: TGTGCCAGTAGTACCTCGTTTAGGGGCGGGGCCAACGTCCTGACTTTC; CDR3 protein: CASSTSFRGGANVLTF; clone size: -; J gene: TRBJ2-6; D gene: -; V gene: TRBV19
CDR3 DNA: TGTGCCAGCAGCGTAGCTACAGGGTCCTACAATGAGCAGTTCTTC; CDR3 protein: CASSVATGSYNEQFF; clone size: -; J gene: TRBJ2-1; D gene: -; V gene: TRBV9
CDR3 DNA: TGTGCCAGCAGCTCCCGGAGTCGGGGTGAGGGTAGGTATGAGCAGTTCTTC; CDR3 protein: CASSSRSRGEGRYEQFF; clone size: once; J gene: TRBJ2-1; D gene: -; V gene: TRBV9
CDR3 DNA: TGTGCCAGCAGCCCCCTTACCAGTAATAATTCACCCCTCCACTTT; CDR3 protein: CASSPLTSNNSPLHF; clone size: once; J gene: TRBJ1-6; D gene: -; V gene: TRBV3-1/TRBV3-2
CDR3 DNA: TGTGCCAGTAGCCGGGACAGGGCCTACGAGCAGTACTTC; CDR3 protein: CASSRDRAYEQYF; clone size: -; J gene: TRBJ2-7; D gene: TRBD1; V gene: TRBV19
CDR3 DNA: TGTGCCAGCAGTTTATTCACAGGGTACCCTTCGGATTCACCCCTCCACTTT; CDR3 protein: CASSLFTGYPSDSPLHF; clone size: -; J gene: TRBJ1-6; D gene: -; V gene: TRBV28
CDR3 DNA: TGCGCCAGCCGACCCCAGGGGGCGCTCACTGAAGCTTTCTTT; CDR3 protein: CASRPQGALTEAFF; clone size: -; J gene: TRBJ1-1; D gene: TRBD1; V gene: TRBV5-1
CDR3 DNA: TGTGCCAGCTCACCATCAATTGCAGGGGGCGGTGAAGCTTTCTTT; CDR3 protein: CASSPSIAGGGEAFF; clone size: -; J gene: TRBJ1-1; D gene: TRBD1; V gene: TRBV18
CDR3 DNA: TGTGCCAGCAGGGCTGTTACCTCTGGCTACACCTTC; CDR3 protein: CASRAVTSGYTF; clone size: -; J gene: TRBJ1-2; D gene: -; V gene: TRBV5-4
CDR3 DNA: TGTGCCAGCAGCGAACGGGACAGGGGGCGAAATCAGCCCCAGCATTTT; CDR3 protein: CASSERDRGRNQPQHF; clone size: -; J gene: TRBJ1-5; D gene: TRBD1; V gene: TRBV7-8
CDR3 DNA: TGCAGCGTTGGGTCGCGGTTCTATGGCTACACCTTC; CDR3 protein: CSVGSRFYGYTF; clone size: -; J gene: TRBJ1-2; D gene: -; V gene: TRBV29-1